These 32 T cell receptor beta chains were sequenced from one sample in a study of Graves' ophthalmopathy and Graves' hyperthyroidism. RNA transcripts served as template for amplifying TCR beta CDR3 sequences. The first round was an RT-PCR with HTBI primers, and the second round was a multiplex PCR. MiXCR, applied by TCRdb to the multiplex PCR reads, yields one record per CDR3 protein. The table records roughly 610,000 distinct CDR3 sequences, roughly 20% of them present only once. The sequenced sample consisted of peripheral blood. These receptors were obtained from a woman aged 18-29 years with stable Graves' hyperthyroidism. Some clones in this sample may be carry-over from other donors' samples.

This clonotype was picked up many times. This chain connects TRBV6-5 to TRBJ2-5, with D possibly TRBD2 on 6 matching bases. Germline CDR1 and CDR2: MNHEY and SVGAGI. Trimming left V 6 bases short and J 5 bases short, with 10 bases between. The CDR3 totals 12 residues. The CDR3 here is CASRRDRETQYF. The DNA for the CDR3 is TGTGCCAGCAGGCGGGACCGGGAGACCCAGTACTTC.

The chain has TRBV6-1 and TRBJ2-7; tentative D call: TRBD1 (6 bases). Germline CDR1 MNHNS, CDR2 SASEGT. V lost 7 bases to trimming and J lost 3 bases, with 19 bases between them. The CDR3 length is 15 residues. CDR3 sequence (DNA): TGTGCCAGCAAGAACAGGGTGGAAGGCCGCTACGAGCAGTACTTC. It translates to CASKNRVEGRYEQYF.

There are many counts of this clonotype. This CDR3 reads CAWSDRVGEQYF. The CDR3 DNA reads as TGTGCCTGGAGTGACAGGGTTGGCGAGCAGTACTTC. This chain uses TRBV30 with TRBJ2-7; D is possibly TRBD1 (6 bases). The CDR3 spans 12 residues. Germline V lookup: CDR1 GTSNPN, CDR2 SVGIG (reference sequence). V was cut by 1 base and J by 6 bases, with 10 bases left in between.

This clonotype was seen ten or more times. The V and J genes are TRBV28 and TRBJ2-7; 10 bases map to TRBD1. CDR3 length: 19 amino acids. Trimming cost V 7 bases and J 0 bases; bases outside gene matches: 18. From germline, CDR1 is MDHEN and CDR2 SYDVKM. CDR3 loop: CASNPVWGQGRSNSYEQYF. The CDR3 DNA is TGTGCCAGCAATCCGGTGTGGGGACAGGGGCGATCAAACTCCTACGAGCAGTACTTC.

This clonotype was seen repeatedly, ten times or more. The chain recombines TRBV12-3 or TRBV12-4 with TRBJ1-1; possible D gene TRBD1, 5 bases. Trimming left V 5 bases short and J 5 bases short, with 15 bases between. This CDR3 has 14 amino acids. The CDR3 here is CASSPGGIRTEAFF. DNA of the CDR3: TGTGCCAGCAGTCCTGGGGGTATTAGGACTGAAGCTTTCTTT.

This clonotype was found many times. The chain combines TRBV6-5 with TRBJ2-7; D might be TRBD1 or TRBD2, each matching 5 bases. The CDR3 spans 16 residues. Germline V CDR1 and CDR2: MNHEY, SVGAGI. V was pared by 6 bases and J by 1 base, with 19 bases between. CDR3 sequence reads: CASRTVGTGKSYEQYF. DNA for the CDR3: TGTGCCAGCAGGACTGTCGGGACGGGGAAGTCCTACGAGCAGTACTTC.

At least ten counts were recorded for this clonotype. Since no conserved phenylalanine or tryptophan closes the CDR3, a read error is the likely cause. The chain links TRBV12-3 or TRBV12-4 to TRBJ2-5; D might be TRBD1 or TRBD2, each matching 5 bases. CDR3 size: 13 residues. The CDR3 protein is CASRELQGETQYL. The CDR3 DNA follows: TGTGCGAGCAGGGAGCTCCAGGGAGAGACCCAGTACTTG.

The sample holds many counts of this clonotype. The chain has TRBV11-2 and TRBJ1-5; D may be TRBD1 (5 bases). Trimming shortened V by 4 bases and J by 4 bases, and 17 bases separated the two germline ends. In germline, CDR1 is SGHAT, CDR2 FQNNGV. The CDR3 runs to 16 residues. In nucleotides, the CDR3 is TGTGCCAGCAGCTCCCGGGGGTCAGGGAAGAATCAGCCCCAGCATTTT. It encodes CASSSRGSGKNQPQHF.

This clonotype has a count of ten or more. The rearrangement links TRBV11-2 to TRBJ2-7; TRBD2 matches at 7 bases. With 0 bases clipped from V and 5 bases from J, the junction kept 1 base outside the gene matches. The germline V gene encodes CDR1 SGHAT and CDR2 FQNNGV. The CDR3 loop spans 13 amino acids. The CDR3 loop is CASSLDRGDEQYF. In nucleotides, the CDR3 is TGTGCCAGCAGCTTAGATCGGGGGGACGAGCAGTACTTC.

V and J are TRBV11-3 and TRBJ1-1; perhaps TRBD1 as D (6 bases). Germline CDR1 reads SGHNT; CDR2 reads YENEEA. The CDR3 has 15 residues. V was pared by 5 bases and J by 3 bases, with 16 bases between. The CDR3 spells CASSPSPGQHTEAFF. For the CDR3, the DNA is TGTGCCAGCAGCCCTTCACCAGGACAGCACACTGAAGCTTTCTTT.

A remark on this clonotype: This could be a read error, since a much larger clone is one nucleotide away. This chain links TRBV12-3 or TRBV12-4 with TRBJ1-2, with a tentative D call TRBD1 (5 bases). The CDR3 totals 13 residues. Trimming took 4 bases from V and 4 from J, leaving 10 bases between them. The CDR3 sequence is CASSYTGVYGYTF. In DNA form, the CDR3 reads TGTGCCAGCAGTTACACGGGGGTCTATGGCTACACCTTC.

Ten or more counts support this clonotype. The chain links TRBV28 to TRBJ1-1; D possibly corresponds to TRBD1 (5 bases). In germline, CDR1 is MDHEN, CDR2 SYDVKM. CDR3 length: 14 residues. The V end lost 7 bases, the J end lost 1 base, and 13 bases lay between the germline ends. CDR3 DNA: TGTGCCAGCACCTTAGGAGGGGCGAACACTGAAGCTTTCTTT. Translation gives CASTLGGANTEAFF. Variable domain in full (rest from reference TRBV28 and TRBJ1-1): DVKVTQSSRYLVKRTGEKVFLECVQDMDHENMFWYRQDPGLGLRLIYFSYDVKMKEKGDIPEGYSVSREKKERFSLILESASTNQTSMYLCASTLGGANTEAFFGQGTRLTVV.

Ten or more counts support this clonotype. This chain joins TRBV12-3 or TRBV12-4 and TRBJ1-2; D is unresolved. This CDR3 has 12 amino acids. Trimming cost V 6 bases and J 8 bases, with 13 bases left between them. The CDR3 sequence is CASRLESSGYTF. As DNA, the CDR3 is TGTGCCAGCAGGCTCGAGTCATCGGGCTACACCTTC.

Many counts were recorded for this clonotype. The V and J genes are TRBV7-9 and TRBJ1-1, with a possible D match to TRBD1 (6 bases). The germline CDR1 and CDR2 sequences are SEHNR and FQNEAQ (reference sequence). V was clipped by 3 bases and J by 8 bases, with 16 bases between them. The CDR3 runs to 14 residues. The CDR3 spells CASSLDSSFPEAFF. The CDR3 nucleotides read TGTGCCAGCAGCTTGGACAGCTCCTTCCCCGAAGCTTTCTTT.

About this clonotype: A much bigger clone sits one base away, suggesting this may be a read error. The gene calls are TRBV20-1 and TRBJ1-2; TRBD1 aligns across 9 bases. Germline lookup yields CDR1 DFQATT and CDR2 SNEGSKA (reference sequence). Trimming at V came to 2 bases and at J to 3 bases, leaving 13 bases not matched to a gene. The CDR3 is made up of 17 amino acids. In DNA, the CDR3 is TGCAGTGCTAGATCTGATTCGGACAGGGGACCCGACTATGGCTACACCTTC. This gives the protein CSARSDSDRGPDYGYTF.

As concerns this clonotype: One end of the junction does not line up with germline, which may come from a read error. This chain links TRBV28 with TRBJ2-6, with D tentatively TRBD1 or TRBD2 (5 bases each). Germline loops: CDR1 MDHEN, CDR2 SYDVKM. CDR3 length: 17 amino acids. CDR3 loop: CASLYRSGPSGASVLTF. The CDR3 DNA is TGTGCCAGCCTCTACCGGAGCGGCCCCTCTGGGGCCAGCGTCCTGACTTTC.

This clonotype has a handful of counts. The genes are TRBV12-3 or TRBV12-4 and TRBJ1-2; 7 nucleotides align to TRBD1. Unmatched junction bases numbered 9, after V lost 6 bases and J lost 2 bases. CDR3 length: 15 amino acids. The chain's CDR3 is CASRIPGTANYGYTF. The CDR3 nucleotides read TGTGCCAGCAGGATACCCGGGACAGCAAACTATGGCTACACCTTC.

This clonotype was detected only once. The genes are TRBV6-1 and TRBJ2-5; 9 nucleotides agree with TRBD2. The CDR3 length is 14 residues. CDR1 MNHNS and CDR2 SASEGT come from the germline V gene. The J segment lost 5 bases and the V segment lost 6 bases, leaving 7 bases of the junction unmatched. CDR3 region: CASSPLAGSETQYF. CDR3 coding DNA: TGTGCCAGCAGCCCGCTAGCGGGATCCGAGACCCAGTACTTC.

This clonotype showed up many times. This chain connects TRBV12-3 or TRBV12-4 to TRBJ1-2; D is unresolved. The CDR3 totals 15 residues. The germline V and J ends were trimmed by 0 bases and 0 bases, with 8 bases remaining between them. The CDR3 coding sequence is TGTGCCAGCAGTTTAGCGCTAACTACTAACTATGGCTACACCTTC. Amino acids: CASSLALTTNYGYTF.

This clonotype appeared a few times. CDR3 in amino acids: CASSLVRRESGELFF. Here the CDR3 DNA reads TGTGCCAGCAGCTTAGTTCGCAGAGAGAGCGGGGAGCTGTTTTTT. The chain has TRBV7-9 and TRBJ2-2; D is ambiguous. Germline CDR1 reads SEHNR; CDR2 reads FQNEAQ (reference sequence). This CDR3 spans 15 amino acids. The V gene lost 1 base and the J gene lost 7 bases, with 13 bases spanning the gap.

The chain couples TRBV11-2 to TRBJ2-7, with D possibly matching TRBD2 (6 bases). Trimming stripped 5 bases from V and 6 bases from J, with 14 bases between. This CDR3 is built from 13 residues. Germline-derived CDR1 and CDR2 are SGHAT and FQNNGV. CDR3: CASSRGIDGEQYF. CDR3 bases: TGTGCCAGCAGCCGCGGGATCGATGGCGAGCAGTACTTC.

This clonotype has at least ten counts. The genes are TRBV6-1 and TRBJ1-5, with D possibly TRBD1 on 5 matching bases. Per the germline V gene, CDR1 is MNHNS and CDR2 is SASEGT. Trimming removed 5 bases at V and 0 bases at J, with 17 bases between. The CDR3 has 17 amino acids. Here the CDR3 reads CASSPWWGENSNQPQHF. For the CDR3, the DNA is TGTGCCAGCAGTCCCTGGTGGGGGGAAAATAGCAATCAGCCCCAGCATTTT.

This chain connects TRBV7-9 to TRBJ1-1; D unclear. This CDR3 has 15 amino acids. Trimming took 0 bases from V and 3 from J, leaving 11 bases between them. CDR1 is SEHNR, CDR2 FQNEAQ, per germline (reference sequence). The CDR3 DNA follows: TGTGCCAGCAGCTTAGCAGAGGGTTACGACACTGAAGCTTTCTTT. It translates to CASSLAEGYDTEAFF.

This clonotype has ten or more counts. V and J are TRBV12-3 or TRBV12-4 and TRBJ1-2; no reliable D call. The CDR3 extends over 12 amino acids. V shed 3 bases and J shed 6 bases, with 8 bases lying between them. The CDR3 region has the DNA TGTGCCAGCAGTTTCGGCAGGCATGGCTACACCTTC. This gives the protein CASSFGRHGYTF.

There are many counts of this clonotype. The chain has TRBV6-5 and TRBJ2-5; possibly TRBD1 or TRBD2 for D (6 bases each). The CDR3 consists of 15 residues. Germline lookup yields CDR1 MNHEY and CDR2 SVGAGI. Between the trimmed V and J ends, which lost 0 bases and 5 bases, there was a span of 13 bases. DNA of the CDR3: TGTGCCAGCAGTTACTCAACCCGGGGGCGGGAGACCCAGTACTTC. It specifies CASSYSTRGRETQYF.

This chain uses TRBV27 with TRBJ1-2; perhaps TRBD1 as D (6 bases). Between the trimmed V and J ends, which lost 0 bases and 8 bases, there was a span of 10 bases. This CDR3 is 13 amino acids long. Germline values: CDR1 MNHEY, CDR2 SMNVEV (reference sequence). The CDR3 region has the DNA TGTGCCAGCAGTTTATCTCGGGGGCACGGCTACACCTTC. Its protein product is CASSLSRGHGYTF.

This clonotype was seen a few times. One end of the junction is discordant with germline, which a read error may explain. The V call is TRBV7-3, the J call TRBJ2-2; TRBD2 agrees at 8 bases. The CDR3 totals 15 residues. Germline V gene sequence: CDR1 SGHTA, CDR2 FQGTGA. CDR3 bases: TGTGCCAGCAGCTTAAGTAGCGGGAACGCCGGGGAGCTGTTTTTT. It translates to CASSLSSGNAGELFF.

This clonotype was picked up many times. The CDR3 here is CASSYEFLAEAFF. The CDR3 region has the DNA TGTGCCAGCAGCTACGAATTTCTAGCTGAAGCTTTCTTT. V gene TRBV6-2 or TRBV6-3 combines with J gene TRBJ1-1; D gene ambiguous. V was cut by 6 bases and J by 6 bases, with 14 bases left in between. Germline assignment: CDR1 MNHEY and CDR2 SVGEGT. This CDR3 is built from 13 residues.

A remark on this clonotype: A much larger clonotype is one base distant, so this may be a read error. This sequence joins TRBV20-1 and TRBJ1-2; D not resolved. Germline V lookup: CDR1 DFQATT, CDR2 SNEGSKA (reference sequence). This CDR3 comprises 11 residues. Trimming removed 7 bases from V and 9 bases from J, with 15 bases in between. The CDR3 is CSVPEIMSYTF. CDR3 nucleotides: TGCAGTGTCCCGGAAATAATGAGCTACACCTTC.

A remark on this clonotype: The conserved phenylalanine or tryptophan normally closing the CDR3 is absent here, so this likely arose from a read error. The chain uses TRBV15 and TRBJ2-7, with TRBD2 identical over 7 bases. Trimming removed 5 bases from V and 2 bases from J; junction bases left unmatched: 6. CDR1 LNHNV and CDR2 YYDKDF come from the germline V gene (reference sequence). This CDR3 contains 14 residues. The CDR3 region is CATSQSGEPYEQYY. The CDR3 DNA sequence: TGTGCCACCAGCCAAAGCGGGGAACCCTACGAGCAGTACTAC.

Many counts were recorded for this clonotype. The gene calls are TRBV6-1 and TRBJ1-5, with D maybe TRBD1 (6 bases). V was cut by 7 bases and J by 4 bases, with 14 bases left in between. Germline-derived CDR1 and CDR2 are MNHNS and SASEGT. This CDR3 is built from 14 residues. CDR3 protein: CASTQGGGNQPQHF. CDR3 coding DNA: TGTGCCAGCACCCAAGGGGGGGGGAATCAGCCCCAGCATTTT.

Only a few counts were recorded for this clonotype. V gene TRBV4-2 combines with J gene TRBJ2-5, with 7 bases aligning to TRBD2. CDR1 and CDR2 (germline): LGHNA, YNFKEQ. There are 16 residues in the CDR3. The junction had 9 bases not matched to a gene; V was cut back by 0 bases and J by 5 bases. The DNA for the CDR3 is TGTGCCAGCAGCCAAGATTCAAGTCTAGCGGAGGAGACCCAGTACTTC. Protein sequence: CASSQDSSLAEETQYF.